The next 27 T cell receptor beta chains were all read from a single sample in a study of T cells after yellow fever vaccination. TCRdb reprocessed the 5' RACE reads via MiXCR and lists one record per CDR3 protein. The data show 400,000 or so distinct CDR3 sequences, roughly 20% seen once. This specimen consisted of PBMCs, obtained before the yellow fever booster vaccination. The origin of the receptors is a man aged 18 to 30 who received the YFV17D yellow fever vaccine.

V gene TRBV3-1 combines with J gene TRBJ2-4; D possibly matches TRBD1 or TRBD2 (6 bases each). The CDR3 length is 13 residues. The germline V gene has CDR1 LGHDT and CDR2 YNNKEL (reference sequence). V dropped 8 bases and J dropped 3 bases, with 11 bases sitting between them. The CDR3 bases are TGTGCCAGCGGGGGGCAGAACAAAAACATTCAGTACTTC. Its protein is CASGGQNKNIQYF.

This clonotype was counted at least ten times. The CDR3 nucleotides are TGCAGCGCCCGGACAGGGGACACTGAAGCTTTCTTT. It specifies CSARTGDTEAFF. V usage is TRBV29-1 and J usage is TRBJ1-1, with TRBD1 identical over 9 bases. The J segment lost 3 bases and the V segment lost 7 bases, leaving 3 bases of the junction unmatched. Germline lookup yields CDR1 SQVTM and CDR2 ANQGSEA. The CDR3 consists of 12 residues. Full variable domain (outside the CDR3, taken from reference TRBV29-1 and TRBJ1-1): SAVISQKPSRDICQRGTSLTIQCQVDSQVTMMFWYRQQPGQSLTLIATANQGSEATYESGFVIDKFPISRPNLTFSTLTVSNMSPEDSSIYLCSARTGDTEAFFGQGTRLTVV.

This clonotype appeared a few times. CDR3 region: CAISDRRRGGDDIQYF. Here the CDR3 DNA reads TGTGCCATCAGTGACCGTAGGAGGGGGGGCGACGACATTCAGTACTTC. This sequence joins TRBV10-3 and TRBJ2-4; a possible D gene is TRBD2 (7 bases). Trimming took 3 bases from V and 8 from J, leaving 20 bases between them. Per the germline V gene, CDR1 is ENHRY and CDR2 is SYGVKD. CDR3 length equals 16 residues.

This clonotype has more than one count but fewer than ten. The chain links TRBV11-2 to TRBJ2-7, with 9 bases identical to TRBD2. CDR1 is SGHAT and CDR2 is FQNNGV in the germline V gene. This CDR3 comprises 17 residues. The V segment lost 1 base and the J segment 6 bases; nucleotides outside the gene matches: 13. The CDR3 coding sequence is TGTGCCAGCAGCTTAGGTCCTAGCGGGGCCTTCTCGGGCGAGCAGTACTTC. Protein product: CASSLGPSGAFSGEQYF.

The chain has TRBV20-1 and TRBJ1-6; possible D gene TRBD1, 6 bases. The CDR3 loop spans 15 amino acids. V was clipped by 5 bases and J by 9 bases, with 20 bases between them. The germline CDR1 and CDR2 sequences are DFQATT and SNEGSKA (reference sequence). CDR3 protein: CSAGSNTGFGSPLHF. In nucleotides, the CDR3 is TGCAGTGCTGGATCAAACACAGGGTTCGGTTCACCCCTCCACTTT.

This clonotype turned up a few times. The chain links TRBV12-3 or TRBV12-4 to TRBJ2-3, with D possibly being TRBD2 (6 bases). The CDR3 contains 15 residues. V was pared by 6 bases and J by 0 bases, with 13 bases between. CDR3 in amino acids: CASSQTGTSTDTQYF. The CDR3 DNA reads as TGTGCCAGCAGCCAAACCGGGACTAGCACAGATACGCAGTATTTT.

The genes are TRBV6-5 and TRBJ2-5; no firm D call. CDR1 and CDR2 from the germline V gene are MNHEY and SVGAGI. Trimming shortened V by 7 bases and J by 2 bases, and 11 bases separated the two germline ends. The CDR3 totals 13 residues. The DNA of the CDR3 is TGTGCCAGCACTGCGCCTTATCAAGAGACCCAGTACTTC. Translating it yields CASTAPYQETQYF.

This clonotype was detected many times. The chain couples TRBV7-2 to TRBJ2-5; the D gene is possibly TRBD2 (6 bases). Germline V gene sequence: CDR1 SGHTA, CDR2 FQGNSA. The CDR3 spans 15 residues. V gave up 5 bases and J gave up 1 base, with 14 bases separating them. The CDR3 DNA reads as TGTGCCAGCAGCACGCGGGGCGGAATCCAAGAGACCCAGTACTTC. Its translation: CASSTRGGIQETQYF.

This clonotype has a count of ten or more. V gene TRBV20-1 combines with J gene TRBJ2-1, with D possibly TRBD1 on 6 matching bases. CDR1 and CDR2 from the germline V gene are DFQATT and SNEGSKA (reference sequence). The CDR3 length is 10 residues. V dropped 6 bases and J dropped 10 bases, with 10 bases sitting between them. Written as DNA, the CDR3 is TGCAGTGCGAGTGACAGGGAGCAGTTCTTC. It yields the protein CSASDREQFF.

There are a few counts of this clonotype. The gene calls are TRBV6-1 and TRBJ2-7, with D possibly matching TRBD2 (7 bases). Per germline, CDR1 MNHNS and CDR2 SASEGT. V was shortened by 0 bases and J by 4 bases, with 13 bases between the two germline ends. This CDR3 has 15 residues. CDR3 protein: CASSEAREGGYEQYF. CDR3 in DNA: TGTGCCAGCAGTGAAGCGCGTGAGGGGGGGTACGAGCAGTACTTC.

The J gene is TRBJ1-5, the V gene TRBV27; TRBD1 might be the D (5 bases). The V gene lost 3 bases and the J gene lost 5 bases, with 8 bases spanning the gap. The CDR3 spans 13 residues. Germline CDR1 MNHEY, CDR2 SMNVEV (reference sequence). DNA for the CDR3: TGTGCCAGCAGTTTCAGGGTCGATCAGCCCCAGCATTTT. Protein product: CASSFRVDQPQHF.

This chain connects TRBV7-9 to TRBJ2-7, with no clear D. Germline V gene data show CDR1 as SEHNR and CDR2 as FQNEAQ (reference sequence). The V end lost 5 bases, the J end lost 4 bases, and 18 bases lay between the germline ends. This CDR3 contains 15 residues. CDR3 in amino acids: CASSQVGPLPYEQYF. DNA for the CDR3: TGTGCCAGCAGCCAAGTAGGACCGCTACCGTACGAGCAGTACTTC.

In its sample, this clonotype was seen a few times. The chain uses TRBV5-5 and TRBJ1-1; D gene unclear. The CDR3 length is 15 residues. Trimming pared 4 bases from V and 0 bases from J, leaving 13 bases between. Germline V gives CDR1 SGHKS, CDR2 YYEKEE (reference sequence). This CDR3 reads CASSPIPEMNTEAFF. DNA for the CDR3: TGTGCCAGCAGCCCGATCCCGGAAATGAACACTGAAGCTTTCTTT.

A few counts support this clonotype. The V gene is TRBV27, the J gene TRBJ2-7; D is unclear. Germline V gene data show CDR1 as MNHEY and CDR2 as SMNVEV (reference sequence). V was pared by 4 bases and J by 3 bases, with 7 bases between. CDR3 length: 12 amino acids. In DNA form, the CDR3 reads TGTGCCAGCAGTTCCACCCGCTACGAGCAGTACTTC. This encodes CASSSTRYEQYF.

V and J are TRBV4-1 and TRBJ2-1; possible D gene TRBD1, 5 bases. Germline CDR1 reads MGHRA; CDR2 reads YSYEKL. The CDR3 sequence is 14 residues long. The V end lost 6 bases, the J end lost 8 bases, and 17 bases lay between the germline ends. Here the CDR3 reads CASRDLAGPDEQFF. DNA for the CDR3: TGCGCCAGCAGGGACCTGGCAGGGCCGGATGAGCAGTTCTTC.

J is TRBJ2-7 and V is TRBV7-6; TRBD2 agrees at 8 bases. The V gene end was trimmed by 5 bases and the J gene end by 5 bases; junction bases not matched to a gene: 2. Per germline, CDR1 SGHVS and CDR2 FNYEAQ. The CDR3 sequence is 12 residues long. DNA for the CDR3: TGTGCCAGCAGCGGGACTAGGCACGAGCAGTACTTC. Its protein is CASSGTRHEQYF.

The rearrangement uses TRBV7-2 and TRBJ1-5; 7 bases fit TRBD1. V lost 1 base and J lost 7; bases outside the gene matches: 4. CDR1 and CDR2 from the germline V gene are SGHTA and FQGNSA. The CDR3 runs to 14 residues. This CDR3 is CASSLGHRGQPQHF. The CDR3 DNA reads as TGTGCCAGCAGCTTAGGCCACAGGGGCCAGCCCCAGCATTTT.

The chain recombines TRBV6-5 with TRBJ1-2, with D unclear. CDR1 is MNHEY, CDR2 SVGAGI, per germline. The V end was cut by 0 bases, the J end by 4 bases, with 12 bases between. This CDR3 comprises 15 residues. The CDR3 DNA is TGTGCCAGCAGTTACTCCGCCAGCGTAGTCTATGGCTACACCTTC. Its translation: CASSYSASVVYGYTF.

Here the CDR3 reads CASSARQETQYF. In DNA form, the CDR3 reads TGTGCCAGCAGCGCCCGACAAGAGACCCAGTACTTC. The chain couples TRBV7-6 to TRBJ2-5; D is undetermined. Germline V gene data show CDR1 as SGHVS and CDR2 as FNYEAQ. This CDR3 has 12 residues. V lost 5 bases and J 2 bases, leaving 6 bases between the germline ends.

The chain is built from TRBV20-1 and TRBJ1-1, with 9 bases that match TRBD1. This CDR3 comprises 11 residues. CDR1 and CDR2 (germline): DFQATT, SNEGSKA (reference sequence). The V and J ends lost 8 bases and 9 bases, in that order; junction bases with no gene match: 7. The CDR3: CSSGQGRQAFF. In nucleotides, the CDR3 is TGCAGTTCGGGACAGGGAAGGCAAGCTTTCTTT.

This clonotype was seen only a few times. The chain has TRBV6-2 or TRBV6-3 and TRBJ1-2; no reliable D call. V was cut by 0 bases and J by 4 bases, with 18 bases left in between. The CDR3 has 17 residues. Germline CDR1 MNHEY, CDR2 SVGEGT. The CDR3 DNA sequence: TGTGCCAGCAGTTACTCGTCCGGGGATAATGCTATCTATGGCTACACCTTC. Its protein is CASSYSSGDNAIYGYTF.

The rearrangement links TRBV11-3 to TRBJ2-5, with 7 positions matching TRBD1. The V and J ends lost 5 bases and 3 bases, in that order; junction bases with no gene match: 6. The V gene's germline CDR1 is SGHNT and CDR2 YENEEA. This CDR3 is built from 14 residues. The CDR3 loop reads CASSPNTGEETQYF. CDR3 coding DNA: TGTGCCAGCAGCCCGAACACAGGGGAAGAGACCCAGTACTTC.

This clonotype was counted many times. The chain employs TRBV5-1 and TRBJ2-1; TRBD2 agrees at 11 bases. Germline V gives CDR1 SGHRS, CDR2 YFSETQ. The trim removed 0 bases at V and 8 bases at J, leaving 4 bases unmatched. The CDR3 loop spans 15 amino acids. CDR3 loop: CASSLDIAGGDEQFF. CDR3 nucleotide sequence: TGCGCCAGCAGCTTGGATATAGCGGGGGGGGATGAGCAGTTCTTC.

The chain is built from TRBV5-1 and TRBJ1-1; the D is unclear. Trimming shortened V by 3 bases and J by 4 bases, and 10 bases separated the two germline ends. Per germline, CDR1 SGHRS and CDR2 YFSETQ. The CDR3 loop spans 13 amino acids. The CDR3 coding sequence is TGCGCCAGCAGCTGGGCTGTGCTCACTGAAGCTTTCTTT. Its protein is CASSWAVLTEAFF.

Notes on this clonotype: One junction end disagrees with the germline gene, perhaps due to a read error. The rearrangement links TRBV20-1 to TRBJ2-3; D call uncertain. This CDR3 spans 14 amino acids. Germline CDR1 is DFQATT and CDR2 is SNEGSKA (reference sequence). CDR3 in amino acids: CSVRPGPLTDTQYF. In DNA form, the CDR3 reads TGCAGTGTTAGACCCGGGCCCCTCACAGATACGCAGTATTTT.

This clonotype was seen more than once but under ten times. V and J are TRBV11-2 and TRBJ1-1; D gene ambiguous. Looked up from germline, CDR1 is SGHAT and CDR2 is FQNNGV. The length of the CDR3 is 14 residues. Trimming removed 1 base from V and 4 bases from J, with 10 bases in between. The CDR3 is CASSLGGRLTEAFF. CDR3 nucleotide sequence: TGTGCCAGCAGCTTAGGTGGACGGCTCACTGAAGCTTTCTTT.

This chain uses TRBV15 with TRBJ2-1; perhaps D is TRBD1 or TRBD2 (5 bases each). V was pared by 2 bases and J by 10 bases, with 15 bases between. CDR3 length: 14 amino acids. Germline loops: CDR1 LNHNV, CDR2 YYDKDF (reference sequence). This CDR3 is CATSRPGPAEEQFF. Written as DNA, the CDR3 is TGTGCCACCAGCAGACCGGGACCTGCTGAGGAGCAGTTCTTC.